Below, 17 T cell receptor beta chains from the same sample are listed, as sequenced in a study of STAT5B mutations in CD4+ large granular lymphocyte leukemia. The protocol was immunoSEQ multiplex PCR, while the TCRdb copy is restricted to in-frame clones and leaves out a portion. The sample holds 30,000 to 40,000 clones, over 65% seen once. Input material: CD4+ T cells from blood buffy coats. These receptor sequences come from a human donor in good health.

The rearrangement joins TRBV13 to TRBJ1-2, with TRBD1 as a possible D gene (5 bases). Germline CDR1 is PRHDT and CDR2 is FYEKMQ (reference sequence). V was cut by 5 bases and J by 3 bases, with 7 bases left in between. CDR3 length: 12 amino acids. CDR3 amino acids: CASSLTDYGYTF. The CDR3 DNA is TGTGCCAGCAGCCTGACAGACTATGGCTACACCTTC.

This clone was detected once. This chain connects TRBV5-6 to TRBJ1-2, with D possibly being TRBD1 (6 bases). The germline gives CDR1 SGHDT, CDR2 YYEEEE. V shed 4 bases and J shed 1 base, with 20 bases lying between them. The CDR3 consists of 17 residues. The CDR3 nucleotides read TGTGCCAGCAGCCTACGAGGCTACAGGGCGTATAACTATGGCTACACCTTC. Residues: CASSLRGYRAYNYGYTF.

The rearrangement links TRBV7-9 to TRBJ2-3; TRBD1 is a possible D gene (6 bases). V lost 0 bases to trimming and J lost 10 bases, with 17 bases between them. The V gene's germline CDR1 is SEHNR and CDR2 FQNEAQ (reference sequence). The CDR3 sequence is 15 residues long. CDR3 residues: CASSLAPPTGFPQYF. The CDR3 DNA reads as TGTGCCAGCAGCTTAGCGCCCCCCACAGGGTTTCCGCAGTATTTT. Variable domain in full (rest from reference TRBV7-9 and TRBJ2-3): DTGVSQNPRHKITKRGQNVTFRCDPISEHNRLYWYRQTLGQGPEFLTYFQNEAQLEKSRLLSDRFSAERPKGSFSTLEIQRTEQGDSAMYLCASSLAPPTGFPQYFGPGTRLTVL.

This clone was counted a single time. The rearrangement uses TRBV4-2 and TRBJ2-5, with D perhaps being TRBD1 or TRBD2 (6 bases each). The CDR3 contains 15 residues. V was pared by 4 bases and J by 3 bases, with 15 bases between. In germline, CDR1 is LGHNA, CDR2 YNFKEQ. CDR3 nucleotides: TGTGCCAGCAGCCTATCCGGGGGCGCTGAAGAGACCCAGTACTTC. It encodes CASSLSGGAEETQYF.

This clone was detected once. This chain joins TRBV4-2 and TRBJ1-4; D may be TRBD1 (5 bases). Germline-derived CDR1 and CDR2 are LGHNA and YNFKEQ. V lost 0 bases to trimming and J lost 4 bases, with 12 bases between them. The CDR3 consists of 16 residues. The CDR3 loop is CASSQDLRGSNEKLFF. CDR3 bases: TGTGCCAGCAGCCAAGATCTCCGGGGGAGTAATGAAAAACTGTTTTTT.

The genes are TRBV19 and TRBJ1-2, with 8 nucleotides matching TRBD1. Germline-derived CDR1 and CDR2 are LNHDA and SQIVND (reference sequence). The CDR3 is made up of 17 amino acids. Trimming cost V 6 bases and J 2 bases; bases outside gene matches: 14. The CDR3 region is CASRPDRVSLSNYGYTF. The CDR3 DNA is TGTGCCAGTAGGCCGGACAGGGTGTCCCTTTCCAACTATGGCTACACCTTC.

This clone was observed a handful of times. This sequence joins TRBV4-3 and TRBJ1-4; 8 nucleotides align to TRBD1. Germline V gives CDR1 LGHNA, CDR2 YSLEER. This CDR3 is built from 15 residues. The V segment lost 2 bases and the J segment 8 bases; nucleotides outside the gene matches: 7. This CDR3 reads CASSQSPGTGEKLFF. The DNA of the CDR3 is TGCGCCAGCAGCCAATCTCCCGGGACAGGCGAAAAACTGTTTTTT.

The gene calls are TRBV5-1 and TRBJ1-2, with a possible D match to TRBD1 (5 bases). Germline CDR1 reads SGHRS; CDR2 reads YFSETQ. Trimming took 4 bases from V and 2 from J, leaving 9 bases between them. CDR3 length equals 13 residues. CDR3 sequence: CASSLDSNYGYTF. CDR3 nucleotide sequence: TGCGCCAGCAGCCTTGACAGCAACTATGGCTACACCTTC.

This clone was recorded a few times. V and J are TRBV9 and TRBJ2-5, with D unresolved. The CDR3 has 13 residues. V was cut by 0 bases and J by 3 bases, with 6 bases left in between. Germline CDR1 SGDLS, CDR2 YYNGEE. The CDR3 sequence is CASSVGKKETQYF. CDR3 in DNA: TGTGCCAGCAGCGTAGGGAAAAAAGAGACCCAGTACTTC.

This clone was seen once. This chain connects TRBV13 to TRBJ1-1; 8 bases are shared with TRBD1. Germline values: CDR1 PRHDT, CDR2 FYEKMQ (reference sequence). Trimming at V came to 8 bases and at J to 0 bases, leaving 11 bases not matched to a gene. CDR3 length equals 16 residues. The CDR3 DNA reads TGTGCCAGCTCCTCTGGTCGGACAGGGATGAACACTGAAGCTTTCTTT. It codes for CASSSGRTGMNTEAFF.

The chain's CDR3 is CASSLAAGTGGKTLHF. DNA of the CDR3: TGCGCCAGCAGCTTGGCGGCCGGGACAGGGGGTAAGACCCTCCACTTT. The rearrangement joins TRBV5-1 to TRBJ1-6; 11 bases fit TRBD1. V lost 0 bases and J lost 14; bases outside the gene matches: 10. Germline V gene sequence: CDR1 SGHRS, CDR2 YFSETQ. The CDR3 contains 16 residues.

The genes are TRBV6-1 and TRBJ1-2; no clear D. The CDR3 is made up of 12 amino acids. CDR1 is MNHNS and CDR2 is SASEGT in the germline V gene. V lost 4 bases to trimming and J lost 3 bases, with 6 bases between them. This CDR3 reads CASSVQDYGYTF. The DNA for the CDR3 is TGTGCCAGCAGTGTCCAGGACTATGGCTACACCTTC.

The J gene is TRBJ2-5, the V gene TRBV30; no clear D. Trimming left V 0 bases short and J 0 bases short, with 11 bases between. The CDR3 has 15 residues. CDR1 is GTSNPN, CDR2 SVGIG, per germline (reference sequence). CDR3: CAWSVLAWYQETQYF. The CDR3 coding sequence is TGTGCCTGGAGTGTATTGGCCTGGTACCAAGAGACCCAGTACTTC.

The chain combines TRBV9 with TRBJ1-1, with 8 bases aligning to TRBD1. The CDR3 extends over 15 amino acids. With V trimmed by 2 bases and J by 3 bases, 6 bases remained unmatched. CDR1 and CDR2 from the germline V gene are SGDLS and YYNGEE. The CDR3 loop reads CASSVGQGIDTEAFF. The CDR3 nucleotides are TGTGCCAGCAGCGTCGGACAGGGTATCGACACTGAAGCTTTCTTT.

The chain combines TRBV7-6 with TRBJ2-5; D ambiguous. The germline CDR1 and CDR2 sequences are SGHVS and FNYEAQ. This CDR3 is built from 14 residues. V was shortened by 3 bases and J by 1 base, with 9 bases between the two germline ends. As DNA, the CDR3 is TGTGCCAGCAGCTTCTCGGAGTTCCAAGAGACCCAGTACTTC. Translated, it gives CASSFSEFQETQYF.

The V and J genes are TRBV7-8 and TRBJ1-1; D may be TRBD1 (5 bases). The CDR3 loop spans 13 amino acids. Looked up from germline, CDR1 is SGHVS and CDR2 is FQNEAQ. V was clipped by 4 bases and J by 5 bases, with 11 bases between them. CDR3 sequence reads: CASSSGTTTEAFF. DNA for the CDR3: TGTGCCAGCAGCTCCGGGACGACGACTGAAGCTTTCTTT.

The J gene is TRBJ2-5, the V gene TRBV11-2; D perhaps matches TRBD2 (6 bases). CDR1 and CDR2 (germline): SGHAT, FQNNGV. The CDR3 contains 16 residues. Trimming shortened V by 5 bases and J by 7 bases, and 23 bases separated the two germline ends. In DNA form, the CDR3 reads TGTGCCAGCAGCCGCCAAAGGGGACCGAACGGGGGGACCCAGTACTTC. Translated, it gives CASSRQRGPNGGTQYF.